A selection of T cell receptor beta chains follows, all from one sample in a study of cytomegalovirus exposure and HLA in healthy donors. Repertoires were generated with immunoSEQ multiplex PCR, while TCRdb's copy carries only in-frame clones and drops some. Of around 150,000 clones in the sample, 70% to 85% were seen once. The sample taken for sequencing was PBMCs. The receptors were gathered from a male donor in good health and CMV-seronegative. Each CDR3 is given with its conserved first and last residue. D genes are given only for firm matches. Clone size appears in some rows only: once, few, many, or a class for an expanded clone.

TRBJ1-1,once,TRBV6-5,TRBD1,CASSYFGTAEAFF,TGTGCCAGCAGTTATTTCGGGACAGCTGAAGCTTTCTTT
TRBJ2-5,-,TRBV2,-,CASSGGKRQETQYF,TGTGCCAGCAGTGGCGGAAAACGGCAAGAGACCCAGTACTTC
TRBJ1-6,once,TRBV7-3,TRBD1,CASRGTGDNSPLHF,TGTGCCAGCCGTGGTACAGGGGATAATTCACCCCTCCACTTT
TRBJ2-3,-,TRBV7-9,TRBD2,CASSPGTSGGRGTDTQYF,TGTGCCAGCAGCCCCGGGACTAGCGGGGGTCGGGGCACAGATACGCAGTATTTT
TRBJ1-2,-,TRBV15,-,CATSRDQGNNYGYTF,TGTGCCACCAGCAGAGATCAGGGGAACAACTATGGCTACACCTTC
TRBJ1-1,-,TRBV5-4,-,CASSLNRQNMNTEAFF,TGTGCCAGCAGCCTTAATCGCCAAAACATGAACACTGAAGCTTTCTTT
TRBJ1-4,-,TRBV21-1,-,CASSKNTGTGNEKLFF,TGTGCCAGCAGCAAAAATACGGGTACGGGAAATGAAAAACTGTTTTTT
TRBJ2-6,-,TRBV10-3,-,CAISDGPGSGANVLTF,TGTGCCATCAGTGATGGTCCGGGCTCTGGGGCCAACGTCCTGACTTTC
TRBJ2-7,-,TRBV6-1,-,CATSGLGSSSYEQYF,TGTGCCACCTCGGGTCTCGGGTCGAGCTCCTACGAGCAGTACTTC
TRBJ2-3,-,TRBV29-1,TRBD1,CSVLDRVRADTQYF,TGCAGCGTTTTGGACAGGGTTCGTGCAGATACGCAGTATTTT
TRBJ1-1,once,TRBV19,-,CAIRDRPFGNTEAFF,TGTGCCATTCGCGACAGGCCCTTTGGGAACACTGAAGCTTTCTTT
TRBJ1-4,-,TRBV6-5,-,CASSYTQGSNEKLFF,TGTGCCAGCAGTTATACGCAGGGCTCGAATGAAAAACTGTTTTTT
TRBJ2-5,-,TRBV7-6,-,CASSLFGPGAQYF,TGTGCCAGCAGCTTATTCGGCCCAGGGGCCCAGTACTTC
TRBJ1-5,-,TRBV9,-,CASSGDSNQPQHF,TGTGCCAGCAGCGGCGATAGCAATCAGCCCCAGCATTTT
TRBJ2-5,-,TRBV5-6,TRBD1,CASSVGQNQETQYF,TGTGCCAGCAGCGTGGGACAGAACCAAGAGACCCAGTACTTC
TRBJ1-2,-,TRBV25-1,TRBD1,CASSRPGQLYGYTF,TGTGCCAGCAGTCGACCGGGACAGCTCTATGGCTACACCTTC
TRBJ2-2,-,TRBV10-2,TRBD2,CAGGRVANTGELFF,TGCGCCGGCGGGAGGGTCGCGAACACCGGGGAGCTGTTTTTT
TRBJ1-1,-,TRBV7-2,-,CASSPQGNTEAFF,TGTGCCAGCAGCCCCCAGGGGAACACTGAAGCTTTCTTT
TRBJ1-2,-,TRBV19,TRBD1,CASSTGTGYTYGYTF,TGTGCCAGTAGTACCGGGACAGGGTACACGTATGGCTACACCTTC
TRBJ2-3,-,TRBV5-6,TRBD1,CASSLAGQGVDTQYF,TGTGCCAGCAGCTTGGCGGGACAGGGGGTAGATACGCAGTATTTT
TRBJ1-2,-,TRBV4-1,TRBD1,CASSQGTGNYGYTF,TGCGCCAGCAGCCAAGGGACAGGGAACTATGGCTACACCTTC
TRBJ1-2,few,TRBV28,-,CASSSGQGRGYTF,TGTGCCAGCAGTTCCGGTCAGGGTCGTGGCTACACCTTC
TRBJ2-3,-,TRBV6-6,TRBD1,CASRGQGQDTQYF,TGTGCCAGCAGGGGACAGGGGCAAGATACGCAGTATTTT
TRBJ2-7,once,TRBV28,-,CASGTAYYEQYF,TGTGCCAGCGGAACAGCTTACTACGAGCAGTACTTC
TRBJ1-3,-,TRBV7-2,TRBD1,CASSSGQGGNTIYF,TGTGCCAGCAGCTCAGGACAGGGGGGAAACACCATATATTTT
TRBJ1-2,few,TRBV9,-,CASSVGQVQGYGYTF,TGTGCCAGCAGCGTAGGACAGGTTCAAGGGTATGGCTACACCTTC
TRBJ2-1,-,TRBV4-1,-,CASSLILAPEQFF,TGCGCCAGCAGCCTCATACTAGCTCCTGAGCAGTTCTTC
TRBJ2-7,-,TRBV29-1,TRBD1,CSVEGGTGEYYEQYF,TGCAGCGTTGAAGGCGGGACAGGGGAGTACTACGAGCAGTACTTC
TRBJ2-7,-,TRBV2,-,CASRGQNYEQYF,TGTGCCAGCAGGGGACAAAACTACGAGCAGTACTTC
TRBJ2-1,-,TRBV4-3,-,CASSQDGGAYNEQFF,TGCGCCAGCAGCCAAGATGGCGGGGCCTACAATGAGCAGTTCTTC
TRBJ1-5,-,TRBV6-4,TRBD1,CASSDSDRGGQPQHF,TGTGCCAGCAGTGACTCCGACAGGGGAGGTCAGCCCCAGCATTTT
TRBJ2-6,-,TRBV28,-,CASSSQGRSGANVLTF,TGTGCCAGCAGTAGCCAGGGAAGGTCTGGGGCCAACGTCCTGACTTTC
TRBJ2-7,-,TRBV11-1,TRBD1,CASSRQGSGEQYF,TGTGCCAGCAGCCGACAGGGTTCCGGCGAGCAGTACTTC
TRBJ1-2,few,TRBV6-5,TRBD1,CASSYRQGPGYTF,TGTGCCAGCAGTTACCGACAGGGTCCTGGCTACACCTTC
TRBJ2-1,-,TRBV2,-,CASSEDYLAYNEQFF,TGTGCCAGCAGTGAAGACTACCTCGCCTACAATGAGCAGTTCTTC
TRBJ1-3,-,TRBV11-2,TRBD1,CASSLQDRTGGNTIYF,TGTGCCAGCAGCTTACAGGACAGGACGGGGGGAAACACCATATATTTT
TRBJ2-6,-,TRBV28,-,CASSSTRSGANVLTF,TGTGCCAGCAGTTCGACACGCTCTGGGGCCAACGTCCTGACTTTC
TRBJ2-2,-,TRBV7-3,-,CASSTSTGELFF,TGTGCCAGCAGCACGAGTACCGGGGAGCTGTTTTTT
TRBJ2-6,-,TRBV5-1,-,CASSLGTPLSGANVLTF,TGCGCCAGCAGCTTGGGGACTCCCCTCTCTGGGGCCAACGTCCTGACTTTC
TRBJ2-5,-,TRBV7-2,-,CASSFTGQRPTAQYF,TGTGCCAGCAGCTTTACGGGACAAAGGCCTACGGCCCAGTACTTC
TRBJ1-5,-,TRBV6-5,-,CASSYLDSKSNQPQHF,TGTGCCAGCAGTTACCTGGACAGTAAAAGCAATCAGCCCCAGCATTTT
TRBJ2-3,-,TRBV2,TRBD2,CASRTGTSGRGADTQYF,TGTGCCAGCAGGACCGGGACTAGCGGGAGGGGGGCAGATACGCAGTATTTT
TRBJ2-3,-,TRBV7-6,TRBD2,CASSPDASGQTDTQYF,TGTGCCAGCAGCCCTGACGCTAGCGGGCAGACAGATACGCAGTATTTT
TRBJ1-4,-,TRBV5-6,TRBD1,CASSFGTGNEKLFF,TGTGCCAGCAGCTTTGGGACAGGGAATGAAAAACTGTTTTTT
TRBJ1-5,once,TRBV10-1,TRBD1,CAGQDRGSNQPQHF,TGCGCCGGACAGGACAGGGGTAGCAATCAGCCCCAGCATTTT
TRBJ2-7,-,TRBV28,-,CASAGPSYEQYF,TGTGCCAGCGCGGGGCCCTCCTACGAGCAGTACTTC
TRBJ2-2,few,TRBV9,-,CASSVDPGHNTGELFF,TGTGCCAGCAGCGTAGATCCGGGACACAACACCGGGGAGCTGTTTTTT
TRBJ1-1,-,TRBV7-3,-,CASSSGLEDTEAFF,TGTGCCAGCAGCTCGGGACTAGAGGACACTGAAGCTTTCTTT
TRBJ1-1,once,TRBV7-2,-,CASSLTSVTEAFF,TGTGCCAGCAGCTTAACATCAGTAACTGAAGCTTTCTTT
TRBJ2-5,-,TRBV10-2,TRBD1,CASREPRQGAGETQYF,TGCGCCAGCAGGGAACCGCGCCAGGGGGCCGGGGAGACCCAGTACTTC
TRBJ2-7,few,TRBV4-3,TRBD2,CASSQGRERYEQYF,TGCGCCAGCAGCCAAGGGCGGGAGCGGTACGAGCAGTACTTC
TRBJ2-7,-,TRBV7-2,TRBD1,CASSPGQVYEQYF,TGTGCCAGCAGCCCAGGACAGGTCTACGAGCAGTACTTC
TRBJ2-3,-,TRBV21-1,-,CASMPGLAGSTDTQYF,TGTGCCAGCATGCCCGGACTAGCGGGGAGCACAGATACGCAGTATTTT
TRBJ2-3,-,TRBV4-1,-,CASSQERAQDTQYF,TGCGCCAGCAGCCAAGAGCGGGCCCAAGATACGCAGTATTTT
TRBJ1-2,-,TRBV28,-,CASIQTGTEGYGYTF,TGTGCCAGCATCCAAACAGGGACCGAGGGCTATGGCTACACCTTC
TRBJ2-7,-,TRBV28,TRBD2,CASSFGLARWKGSYEQYF,TGTGCCAGCAGTTTCGGACTAGCGCGGTGGAAGGGGTCCTACGAGCAGTACTTC
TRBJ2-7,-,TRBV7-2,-,CASSFRPRGAKSSYEQYF,TGTGCCAGCAGCTTCAGGCCACGGGGGGCTAAATCATCCTACGAGCAGTACTTC
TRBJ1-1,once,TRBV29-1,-,CSGVMWGLRATEAFF,TGCAGCGGGGTAATGTGGGGGCTCCGCGCCACTGAAGCTTTCTTT